The 21 T cell receptor beta chains in this list originate from one sample, sequenced in a study of T-cell reconstitution after alpha-beta-depleted transplantation in children. Unique molecular identifiers were incorporated during preparation of the TCRbeta library. One entry per CDR3 protein, called by TCRdb with MiXCR from the PCR reads. The table lists over 400,000 distinct CDR3 sequences, 9.5% to 15% of them singletons. The input for sequencing was PBMCs from the stem cell graft donor, taken from the stem cell graft. The receptors were sampled from a human donor who donated a stem cell graft to a child with combined immunodeficiency.

This clonotype was recorded many times. The CDR3 loop is CASSYGLPQETQYF. CDR3 nucleotide sequence: TGTGCCAGCAGCTATGGACTGCCCCAAGAGACCCAGTACTTC. This chain uses TRBV7-2 with TRBJ2-5, with D possibly matching TRBD2 (5 bases). The CDR3 has 14 amino acids. Germline CDR1 SGHTA, CDR2 FQGNSA. Trimming left V 4 bases short and J 1 base short, with 10 bases between.

This clonotype was observed a handful of times. The chain combines TRBV20-1 with TRBJ2-2; weak D call: TRBD2 (6 bases). Germline CDR1 reads DFQATT; CDR2 reads SNEGSKA (reference sequence). The CDR3 runs to 12 residues. V was trimmed by 8 bases and J by 3 bases, leaving 10 bases between them. DNA of the CDR3: TGCAGTTCTGTAGCGGACACCGGGGAGCTGTTTTTT. This codes for CSSVADTGELFF.

This clonotype appeared many times. The chain has TRBV6-1 and TRBJ1-6, with D unresolved. Germline CDR1 and CDR2: MNHNS and SASEGT. CDR3 size: 13 residues. V was shortened by 8 bases and J by 9 bases, with 14 bases between the two germline ends. The CDR3 protein is CASSDGGLSPLHF. The CDR3 DNA reads TGTGCCAGCTCAGACGGCGGTCTTTCACCCCTCCACTTT.

This chain connects TRBV11-2 to TRBJ2-5; perhaps D is TRBD1 or TRBD2 (5 bases each). The germline V gene encodes CDR1 SGHAT and CDR2 FQNNGV. The CDR3 has 16 amino acids. Deletions cut 4 bases from V and 4 bases from J, with 19 bases between. The CDR3 is CASSSTGTALRETQYF. The CDR3 DNA is TGTGCCAGCAGCTCCACCGGGACGGCTTTAAGAGAGACCCAGTACTTC. The entire variable domain, with the rest obtained from reference TRBV11-2 and TRBJ2-5, is as follows: EAGVAQSPRYKIIEKRQSVAFWCNPISGHATLYWYQQILGQGPKLLIQFQNNGVVDDSQLPKDRFSAERLKGVDSTLKIQPAKLEDSAVYLCASSSTGTALRETQYFGPGTRLLVL.

This clonotype occurred a few times. The V gene is TRBV27, the J gene TRBJ2-7; no reliable D call. Germline assignment: CDR1 MNHEY and CDR2 SMNVEV (reference sequence). Trimming stripped 10 bases from V and 9 bases from J, with 7 bases between. This CDR3 contains 8 residues. The CDR3 DNA reads as TGTGCCATCAAGACGCAGTACTTC. Protein product: CAIKTQYF.

The chain couples TRBV30 to TRBJ2-7, with 13 bases that match TRBD2. Germline-derived CDR1 and CDR2 are GTSNPN and SVGIG (reference sequence). The CDR3 sequence is 16 residues long. V trimming: 5 bases; J trimming: 4 bases; junction bases outside the gene matches: 11. The CDR3: CAWASTMGLAGYEQYF. As DNA, the CDR3 is TGTGCCTGGGCCTCGACTATGGGACTAGCGGGGTACGAGCAGTACTTC.

This clonotype was seen at least ten times. The chain joins TRBV9 to TRBJ2-3; TRBD2 aligns across 12 bases. The J segment lost 6 bases and the V segment lost 4 bases, leaving 6 bases of the junction unmatched. From germline, CDR1 is SGDLS and CDR2 YYNGEE. The CDR3 is 15 residues long. This CDR3 reads CASSPSGRALDTQYF. CDR3 nucleotide sequence: TGTGCCAGCAGCCCTAGCGGGAGGGCCTTGGATACGCAGTATTTT.

This clonotype was seen many times. This sequence joins TRBV29-1 and TRBJ2-1, with TRBD1 as a possible D gene (6 bases). This CDR3 is built from 14 residues. The germline gives CDR1 SQVTM, CDR2 ANQGSEA. V was pared by 4 bases and J by 3 bases, with 13 bases between. The CDR3 nucleotides read TGCAGCGTTGCGCCGGGACAAATCTACAATGAGCAGTTCTTC. This sequence encodes CSVAPGQIYNEQFF.

In this sample, this clonotype turned up many times. This chain links TRBV20-1 with TRBJ2-1; TRBD2 agrees at 11 bases. This CDR3 comprises 17 residues. V was pared by 5 bases and J by 0 bases, with 9 bases of the junction left unmatched. Germline lookup yields CDR1 DFQATT and CDR2 SNEGSKA (reference sequence). CDR3 sequence reads: CSAPRLAGPSSYNEQFF. The CDR3 DNA reads TGCAGTGCTCCCAGACTAGCGGGGCCCAGCTCCTACAATGAGCAGTTCTTC.

At least ten counts were recorded for this clonotype. In nucleotides, the CDR3 is TGTGCCAGTGCCGCCGGGACTTTTTCCTACAATGAGCAGTTCTTC. Its protein is CASAAGTFSYNEQFF. V and J are TRBV27 and TRBJ2-1; D might be TRBD2 (6 bases). V shed 9 bases and J shed 1 base, with 16 bases lying between them. The CDR3 spans 15 residues. CDR1 is MNHEY, CDR2 SMNVEV, per germline (reference sequence).

CDR3 sequence (DNA): TGTGCCACCAGTGATTTGCAGACTGGCCCGCAGTTCTTC. It is translated as CATSDLQTGPQFF. This chain joins TRBV24-1 and TRBJ2-1; D remains unclear. The CDR3 loop spans 13 amino acids. V lost 0 bases and J 12 bases, leaving 11 bases between the germline ends. The V gene's germline CDR1 is KGHDR and CDR2 SFDVKD.

This clonotype has only a few counts. The chain has TRBV5-1 and TRBJ1-2; D possibly corresponds to TRBD1 (6 bases). CDR3 length: 13 amino acids. CDR1 and CDR2 (germline): SGHRS, YFSETQ. V was shortened by 5 bases and J by 3 bases, with 11 bases between the two germline ends. For the CDR3, the DNA is TGCGCCAGCAGTTTTAGGACAGACTATGGCTACACCTTC. Translated: CASSFRTDYGYTF. Full variable domain (remainder filled in from reference TRBV5-1 and TRBJ1-2): KAGVTQTPRYLIKTRGQQVTLSCSPISGHRSVSWYQQTPGQGLQFLFEYFSETQRNKGNFPGRFSGRQFSNSRSEMNVSTLELGDSALYLCASSFRTDYGYTFGSGTRLTVV.

This clonotype was seen repeatedly, ten times or more. The chain joins TRBV6-1 to TRBJ2-7; D not resolved. The CDR3 runs 14 residues. Germline CDR1 MNHNS, CDR2 SASEGT. Trimming pared 4 bases from V and 5 bases from J, leaving 15 bases between. CDR3 nucleotide sequence: TGTGCCAGCAGTGTCGGGCACCCTGGCAACGAGCAGTACTTC. Amino acid sequence: CASSVGHPGNEQYF.

This clonotype was seen more than once but under ten times. The V gene is TRBV10-3, the J gene TRBJ2-7; either TRBD1 or TRBD2 may supply D (6 bases each). Trimming took 4 bases from V and 0 from J, leaving 7 bases between them. This CDR3 has 13 amino acids. Germline CDR1 ENHRY, CDR2 SYGVKD. Here the CDR3 reads CAISGGASYEQYF. CDR3 bases: TGTGCCATCAGTGGGGGGGCCTCCTACGAGCAGTACTTC.

This clonotype was observed a handful of times. The chain is built from TRBV3-1 and TRBJ1-2; no clear D gene. Germline V gene data show CDR1 as LGHDT and CDR2 as YNNKEL (reference sequence). The CDR3 sequence is 12 residues long. Trimming removed 2 bases from V and 4 bases from J, with 5 bases in between. Here the CDR3 DNA reads TGTGCCAGCAGCCAACCCCGCTATGGCTACACCTTC. Protein product: CASSQPRYGYTF.

The rearrangement links TRBV30 to TRBJ2-7, with TRBD1 matching over 10 bases. Trimming took 2 bases from V and 5 from J; bases not matched to a gene: 9. CDR3 size: 15 residues. Germline CDR1 is GTSNPN and CDR2 is SVGIG (reference sequence). The CDR3 region has the DNA TGTGCCTGGAGTAGAGGGGACAGGGGTTTCGACGAGCAGTACTTC. Translating gives CAWSRGDRGFDEQYF.

In its sample, this clonotype was seen a few times. CDR3 loop: CASSLGLAGLYNEQFF. The DNA of the CDR3 is TGTGCCAGCAGCTTAGGACTAGCGGGACTCTATAATGAGCAGTTCTTC. The J gene is TRBJ2-1, the V gene TRBV7-8, with TRBD2 matching over 11 bases. After removal of 1 base from V and 7 bases from J, the junction contained 6 bases not matched to a gene. Germline-derived CDR1 and CDR2 are SGHVS and FQNEAQ. This CDR3 is 16 amino acids long.

This clonotype was detected many times. V gene TRBV2 combines with J gene TRBJ2-7; 7 bases map to TRBD2. The V gene's germline CDR1 is SNHLY and CDR2 FYNNEI. The junction had 5 bases not matched to a gene; V was cut back by 1 base and J by 5 bases. The CDR3 sequence is 14 residues long. The CDR3 DNA reads as TGTGCCAGCAGTGAAGGAGCGGGACCCCACGAGCAGTACTTC. Its protein product is CASSEGAGPHEQYF.

The chain combines TRBV29-1 with TRBJ2-2; maybe TRBD1 (7 bases). The V and J ends lost 6 bases and 2 bases respectively, with 13 bases between them. CDR3 length: 14 residues. Germline V gene lookup returns CDR1 SQVTM and CDR2 ANQGSEA. CDR3 sequence: CSVPRGANTGELFF. The CDR3 DNA reads as TGCAGCGTACCCAGGGGGGCCAACACCGGGGAGCTGTTTTTT.

The sample holds a few counts of this clonotype. This chain uses TRBV2 with TRBJ2-5, with a weak D call TRBD2 (7 bases). The germline CDR1 and CDR2 sequences are SNHLY and FYNNEI. Trimming removed 4 bases at V and 2 bases at J, with 14 bases between. The CDR3 extends over 15 amino acids. The CDR3 sequence is CASSGGGSLQETQYF. In nucleotides, the CDR3 is TGTGCCAGCAGTGGGGGGGGCAGCCTACAAGAGACCCAGTACTTC.

This clonotype was detected only a few times. The rearrangement joins TRBV27 to TRBJ2-7; D is ambiguous. This CDR3 has 14 amino acids. Germline assignment: CDR1 MNHEY and CDR2 SMNVEV (reference sequence). V dropped 6 bases and J dropped 2 bases, with 14 bases sitting between them. CDR3 nucleotides: TGTGCCAGCAGGGCCCGCGGCTTTACCTACGAGCAGTACTTC. Its translation: CASRARGFTYEQYF.